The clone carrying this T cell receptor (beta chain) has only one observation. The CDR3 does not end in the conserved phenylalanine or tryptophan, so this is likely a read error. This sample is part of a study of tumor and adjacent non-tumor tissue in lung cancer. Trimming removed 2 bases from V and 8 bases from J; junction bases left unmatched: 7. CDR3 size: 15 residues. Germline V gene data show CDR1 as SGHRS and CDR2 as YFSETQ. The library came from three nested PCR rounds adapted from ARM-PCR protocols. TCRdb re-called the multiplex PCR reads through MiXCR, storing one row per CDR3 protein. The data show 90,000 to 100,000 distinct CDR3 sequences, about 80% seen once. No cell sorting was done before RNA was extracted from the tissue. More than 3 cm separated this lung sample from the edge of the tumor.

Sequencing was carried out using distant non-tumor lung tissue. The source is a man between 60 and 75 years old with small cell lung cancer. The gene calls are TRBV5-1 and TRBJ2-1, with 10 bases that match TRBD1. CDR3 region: CASSFRDRGLDEQFL. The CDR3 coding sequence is TGCGCCAGCAGCTTCCGGGACAGGGGCTTGGATGAGCAGTTCTTG.